This is a list of T cell receptor beta chains from one sample in a study of cytomegalovirus exposure and HLA in healthy donors. The protocol was immunoSEQ multiplex PCR, while the TCRdb copy is restricted to in-frame clones and leaves out a portion. The table has some 130,000 clones, about 80% seen once. Sequencing was done on a sample of PBMCs. The receptors come from a human donor in good health. The CDR3 runs from the conserved cysteine through the conserved F or W. A D gene is named only where the DNA matches it firmly. Only some rows state a clone size, as once, few, many or a class for expanded clones.

V gene	D gene	clone size	J gene	CDR3 DNA	CDR3 protein
TRBV5-6	TRBD2	.	TRBJ2-3	TGTGCCAGCAGCTTGAAGACTAGCCGGGCAGATACGCAGTATTTT	CASSLKTSRADTQYF
TRBV4-1	TRBD1	once	TRBJ2-7	TGCGCCAGCAGCCAATTCGACAGGGGGAAAGGCGAGCAGTACTTC	CASSQFDRGKGEQYF
TRBV6-6	.	.	TRBJ2-7	TGTGCCAGCAGCCTTTACGGTAGTTACCCCGGAGGCGAGCAGTACTTC	CASSLYGSYPGGEQYF
TRBV28	TRBD2	.	TRBJ2-1	TGTGCCAGCACTCTTAGCGGGGGGTCCTACAATGAGTGGTTCTTC	CASTLSGGSYNEWFF
TRBV7-9	TRBD1	.	TRBJ2-5	TGTGCCAGCAGGTCCGACAGGGACCAAGTACAAGAGACCCAGTACTTC	CASRSDRDQVQETQYF
TRBV6-5	TRBD1	.	TRBJ1-2	TGTGCCAGCAGCCGGGGACAGCCCCATGGCTACACCTTC	CASSRGQPHGYTF
TRBV4-2	TRBD2	.	TRBJ2-3	TGTGCCAGCAGCCAAGATCAGTCTAGCGGGGGCACAGATACGCAGTATTTT	CASSQDQSSGGTDTQYF
TRBV6-4	.	.	TRBJ2-3	TGTGCCAGCAGTGAGGGGGGTACGCAGTATTTT	CASSEGGTQYF
TRBV6-5	TRBD1	few	TRBJ1-2	TGTGCCAGCAGCCCCACGGGACAGGGGAACCGTGGCTACACCTTC	CASSPTGQGNRGYTF
TRBV28	TRBD2	.	TRBJ2-2	TGTGCCAGCAAGAGTTGGCTAGCGGGCACCGGGGAGCTGTTTTTT	CASKSWLAGTGELFF